The clone carrying this T cell receptor beta chain was counted many times. The V and J ends lost 7 bases and 5 bases, in that order; junction bases with no gene match: 4. The germline gives CDR1 SQVTM, CDR2 ANQGSEA. The CDR3 has 12 amino acids. This record belongs to a study of blood T cells in healthy people across ages. PCR was performed a second time for about 7 to 12 cycles using a sample-barcoded 5' primer and a J-beta primer mix. MiXCR, applied by TCRdb to the 5' RACE reads, yields one record per CDR3 protein. Of hundreds of thousands of distinct CDR3 sequences in the sample, over 45% were seen once.

This chain links TRBV29-1 with TRBJ2-5, with 10 bases lining up with TRBD1. The sample consisted of blood. This receptor was obtained from a woman aged 60-70 years in good health. The CDR3 loop reads CSGQGADETQYF. In nucleotides, the CDR3 is TGCAGCGGACAGGGGGCCGACGAGACCCAGTACTTC. Variable domain in full (rest from reference TRBV29-1 and TRBJ2-5): SAVISQKPSRDICQRGTSLTIQCQVDSQVTMMFWYRQQPGQSLTLIATANQGSEATYESGFVIDKFPISRPNLTFSTLTVSNMSPEDSSIYLCSGQGADETQYFGPGTRLLVL.